One and the same sample provided the 20 T cell receptor beta chains below, sequenced in a study of post-analysis software for immune sequencing data. Study-level points and caveats: Relative to controls, patients had roughly five TRBV segments at higher frequency, with TRBV5-6, TRBV5-1 and TRBV20-1 among these.

The authors incorporated unique molecular identifiers into the TCR beta cDNA libraries. TCRdb re-derived calls from the PCR reads in MiXCR, one entry per CDR3 protein. The repertoire holds approximately 630,000 distinct CDR3 sequences, with approximately 59% as singletons. These receptors are not linked to any known antigen. Material: blood. The receptors were gathered from a girl aged 2 to 9 with multiple sclerosis.

The rearrangement joins TRBV20-1 to TRBJ2-4; D might be TRBD1 (6 bases). Germline lookup yields CDR1 DFQATT and CDR2 SNEGSKA (reference sequence). The germline V and J ends were trimmed by 4 bases and 6 bases, with 7 bases remaining between them. The CDR3 covers 11 residues. The CDR3 DNA reads TGCAGTGCTATGGGGGCAAACATTCAGTACTTC. Translating gives CSAMGANIQYF.

In this sample, this clonotype turned up a few times. The chain joins TRBV4-2 to TRBJ1-2, with D hard to call. V lost 3 bases, J lost 6 bases, and 14 bases lay in between. The CDR3 runs to 14 residues. Germline V lookup: CDR1 LGHNA, CDR2 YNFKEQ. CDR3: CASSQDRWEDGYTF. The CDR3 DNA is TGTGCCAGCAGCCAGGACCGATGGGAAGATGGCTACACCTTC.

This clonotype showed up just a few times. The J gene is TRBJ2-1, the V gene TRBV7-2; D remains ambiguous. Per germline, CDR1 SGHTA and CDR2 FQGNSA. The CDR3 covers 12 residues. Trimming pared 2 bases from V and 9 bases from J, leaving 8 bases between. In DNA, the CDR3 is TGTGCCAGCAGCTTAATAGCAGCTGAGCAGTTCTTC. Translating it yields CASSLIAAEQFF.

This clonotype was counted a few times. This sequence joins TRBV7-9 and TRBJ1-4; D is unclear. CDR3 length: 14 amino acids. CDR1 is SEHNR, CDR2 FQNEAQ, per germline (reference sequence). V was trimmed by 8 bases and J by 0 bases, leaving 10 bases between them. This chain's CDR3 is CASENQTTNEKLFF. CDR3 in DNA: TGTGCCAGCGAGAACCAGACAACTAATGAAAAACTGTTTTTT.

The V call is TRBV7-2, the J call TRBJ1-2; the match to TRBD1 covers 7 bases. The CDR3 length is 15 residues. V gave up 3 bases and J gave up 3 bases; unmatched junction bases: 7. The germline gives CDR1 SGHTA, CDR2 FQGNSA. The CDR3 reads CASSLLGGADYGYTF. The CDR3 nucleotides are TGTGCCAGCAGCTTGCTAGGGGGCGCGGACTATGGCTACACCTTC.

The chain uses TRBV29-1 and TRBJ2-7; perhaps TRBD2 as D (6 bases). CDR1 is SQVTM and CDR2 is ANQGSEA in the germline V gene. The CDR3 runs 13 residues. The V end lost 6 bases, the J end lost 6 bases, and 18 bases lay between the germline ends. CDR3: CSVQAPTRVEQYF. Here the CDR3 DNA reads TGCAGCGTCCAAGCCCCGACTAGAGTCGAGCAGTACTTC.

The V call is TRBV7-9, the J call TRBJ2-1; 10 nucleotides align to TRBD1. This CDR3 is 16 amino acids long. Trimming took 4 bases from V and 4 from J; bases not matched to a gene: 7. Germline-derived CDR1 and CDR2 are SEHNR and FQNEAQ (reference sequence). CDR3 DNA sequence: TGTGCCAGCAGCTCCCGGAGGACAGGGGGATACAATGAGCAGTTCTTC. Protein: CASSSRRTGGYNEQFF.

This clonotype was detected a few times. This sequence joins TRBV20-1 and TRBJ2-1, with 13 bases matching TRBD2. Germline-derived CDR1 and CDR2 are DFQATT and SNEGSKA (reference sequence). The V gene end was trimmed by 1 base and the J gene end by 6 bases; junction bases not matched to a gene: 12. This CDR3 is 18 amino acids long. CDR3 DNA: TGCAGTGCTAGAGCCCACGGACTAGCGGGGGCATCGGGCAATGAGCAGTTCTTC. Residues: CSARAHGLAGASGNEQFF.

This clonotype was seen more than once but under ten times. V usage is TRBV12-3 or TRBV12-4 and J usage is TRBJ1-2; D is ambiguous. The CDR3 loop spans 13 amino acids. V shed 6 bases and J shed 2 bases, with 10 bases lying between them. The CDR3 coding sequence is TGTGCCAGCAGGTCTACTGTAAACTATGGCTACACCTTC. It codes for CASRSTVNYGYTF.

This chain connects TRBV20-1 to TRBJ2-5, with D possibly being TRBD2 (5 bases). Germline V gene lookup returns CDR1 DFQATT and CDR2 SNEGSKA (reference sequence). Trimming removed 3 bases at V and 6 bases at J, with 38 bases between. The CDR3 is 21 amino acids. As DNA, the CDR3 is TGCAGTGCTAGCCACACCCTACGGGTCTCGAGGGATTACGGCCAATTAAAGACCCAGTACTTC. Encoded protein: CSASHTLRVSRDYGQLKTQYF.

The chain recombines TRBV11-2 with TRBJ1-2; possibly TRBD1 for D (6 bases). This CDR3 has 18 residues. V lost 1 base and J lost 1, with 19 bases in between. Germline V gene lookup returns CDR1 SGHAT and CDR2 FQNNGV. The CDR3 DNA sequence: TGTGCCAGCAGCTTAGTTGCCTCCTCGGGACACCGTAACTATGGCTACACCTTC. Amino acids: CASSLVASSGHRNYGYTF.

This clonotype was seen only a few times. In nucleotides, the CDR3 is TGTGCCAGCAGCTTAGTCCCGGGACAGGGACGGGGAGATACGCAGTATTTT. Translated, it gives CASSLVPGQGRGDTQYF. J is TRBJ2-3 and V is TRBV11-3; 9 bases map to TRBD1. The V and J ends lost 1 base and 5 bases, in that order; junction bases with no gene match: 10. The V gene's germline CDR1 is SGHNT and CDR2 YENEEA. CDR3 size: 17 residues.

This sequence joins TRBV12-3 or TRBV12-4 and TRBJ2-1, with unresolved D. The ends were cut back, 3 bases at V and 8 bases at J, with 11 bases in the middle. The CDR3 is made up of 13 amino acids. The CDR3 region has the DNA TGTGCCAGCAGTTTCGGGTCCAGGTATGAGCAGTTCTTC. Translating it yields CASSFGSRYEQFF.

The chain employs TRBV4-3 and TRBJ2-2, with D possibly being TRBD1 (5 bases). There are 17 residues in the CDR3. CDR1 is LGHNA, CDR2 YSLEER, per germline. The V gene lost 2 bases and the J gene lost 3 bases, with 16 bases spanning the gap. CDR3 residues: CASSQLSGFSDTGELFF. The DNA of the CDR3 is TGCGCCAGCAGCCAACTTTCAGGGTTCTCGGACACCGGGGAGCTGTTTTTT.

In this sample, this clonotype turned up a few times. The chain carries TRBV25-1 and TRBJ2-1; D call uncertain. This CDR3 is built from 12 residues. Germline CDR1 MGHDK, CDR2 SYGVNS. V was pared by 6 bases and J by 10 bases, with 13 bases between. This CDR3 is CASSHEATEQFF. The CDR3 region has the DNA TGTGCCAGCAGCCACGAGGCGACCGAGCAGTTCTTC.

The genes are TRBV6-2 or TRBV6-3 and TRBJ2-5; D call uncertain. Per germline, CDR1 MNHEY and CDR2 SVGEGT. V was trimmed by 2 bases and J by 5 bases, leaving 12 bases between them. The CDR3 spans 14 residues. In DNA form, the CDR3 reads TGTGCCAGCAGTTACAAGGGCAGTACGGAGACCCAGTACTTC. It specifies CASSYKGSTETQYF.

The chain carries TRBV21-1 and TRBJ2-2; the table's D call, TRBD2, has no DNA check behind it. TRBV21-1 is classified as a pseudogene. The CDR3 covers 14 residues. DNA for the CDR3: TGTGCCAGCGATCCGCGGGAGAACACCGGGGAGCTGTTTTTT. It codes for CASDPRENTGELFF.

V and J are TRBV6-2 or TRBV6-3 and TRBJ2-2, with unresolved D. V lost 5 bases, J lost 2 bases, and 6 bases lay in between. The CDR3 covers 13 residues. Germline V gives CDR1 MNHEY, CDR2 SVGEGT. CDR3 sequence (DNA): TGTGCCAGCAGTACCCCTAACACCGGGGAGCTGTTTTTT. The encoded protein is CASSTPNTGELFF.

V and J are TRBV7-2 and TRBJ2-1; TRBD1 matches at 7 bases. The CDR3 consists of 15 residues. The V and J ends lost 4 bases and 0 bases, in that order; junction bases with no gene match: 3. CDR1 and CDR2 (germline): SGHTA, FQGNSA. The CDR3: CASSSRDSSYNEQFF. CDR3 DNA sequence: TGTGCCAGCAGCTCAAGGGACAGCTCCTACAATGAGCAGTTCTTC.

CDR3 DNA: TGTGCCAGCAGTCCGTCTGGATATAGCAATCAGCCCCAGCATTTT. This sequence encodes CASSPSGYSNQPQHF. V and J are TRBV27 and TRBJ1-5; no firm D call. With 5 bases removed from V and 0 bases from J, the gap between germline ends came to 11 bases. Germline V gives CDR1 MNHEY, CDR2 SMNVEV (reference sequence). The CDR3 sequence is 15 residues long.